Presented here are 22 T cell receptor beta chains from one specimen sequenced in a study of blood T cell repertoires in COVID-19. Method: immunoSEQ multiplex PCR; TCRdb's copy keeps in-frame clones and lacks some. Here the sample spans about 50,000 clones, around four fifths being singletons. Sequences were obtained from peripheral blood. Receptors were obtained from an older woman with acute or convalescent COVID-19.

CDR3 protein: CASSQVSSNEKLFF. The CDR3 DNA sequence: TGTGCCAGCAGCCAAGTGTCATCTAATGAAAAACTGTTTTTT. V is TRBV3-1 (or the pseudogene TRBV3-2) and J is TRBJ1-4, with no clear D. The V gene lost 1 base and the J gene lost 3 bases, with 6 bases spanning the gap. CDR1 is LGHDT, CDR2 YNNKEL, per germline (reference sequence). There are 14 residues in the CDR3.

The chain couples TRBV28 to TRBJ1-6, with a possible D match to TRBD1 (6 bases). Germline CDR1 is MDHEN and CDR2 is SYDVKM. Trimming took off 4 bases at V and 9 bases at J, with 16 bases between the two ends. This CDR3 has 15 amino acids. The CDR3 here is CASSWTRGSSSPLHF. In DNA form, the CDR3 reads TGTGCCAGCAGTTGGACCAGGGGTAGTAGTTCACCCCTCCACTTT.

The table lists this clone with a count of one. The same CDR3 also results from other DNA sequences found in this sample. V gene TRBV12-3 or TRBV12-4 combines with J gene TRBJ1-2; weak D call: TRBD1 (5 bases). The CDR3 consists of 13 residues. The ends were cut back, 3 bases at V and 2 bases at J, with 7 bases in the middle. The CDR3 DNA reads TGTGCCAGCAGTTTCGGACAAAACTATGGCTACACCTTC. Encoded protein: CASSFGQNYGYTF.

This chain connects TRBV1 to TRBJ2-7; the table calls TRBD1, which could not be checked here. TRBV1 is deemed a pseudogene. This CDR3 spans 18 amino acids. As DNA, the CDR3 is TGCACCAGCAGCCAAGATTTGGGGATTGGGGCAGGGACCTACGAGCAGTACTTC. This codes for CTSSQDLGIGAGTYEQYF.

This clone was detected a few times. The gene calls are TRBV14 and TRBJ1-2; TRBD1 matches at 8 bases. Germline CDR1 and CDR2: SGHDN and FVKESK. J was trimmed by 7 bases and V by 0 bases; bases with no gene match: 4. The CDR3 contains 14 residues. The CDR3 bases are TGTGCCAGCAGCCAAGATATAACAGGGGGTGGCTACACCTTC. Encoded protein: CASSQDITGGGYTF. The full variable domain, rest sourced from reference TRBV14 and TRBJ1-2, is EAGVTQFPSHSVIEKGQTVTLRCDPISGHDNLYWYRRVMGKEIKFLLHFVKESKQDESGMPNNRFLAERTGGTYSTLKVQPAELEDSGVYFCASSQDITGGGYTFGSGTRLTVV.

The gene calls are TRBV5-4 and TRBJ2-3; the D gene is possibly TRBD2 (6 bases). CDR1 SGHNT and CDR2 YYREEE come from the germline V gene (reference sequence). CDR3 size: 13 residues. Between the trimmed V and J ends, which lost 5 bases and 4 bases, there was a span of 11 bases. Here the CDR3 DNA reads TGTGCCAGCAGGGGGGGTGGGCCAGATACGCAGTATTTT. This sequence encodes CASRGGGPDTQYF.

The chain uses TRBV6-6 and TRBJ1-2; a weak D match, TRBD1 (5 bases). This CDR3 region has 15 residues. V lost 4 bases, J lost 3 bases, and 15 bases lay in between. Germline V gene sequence: CDR1 MNHNY, CDR2 SVGAGI (reference sequence). Here the CDR3 DNA reads TGTGCCAGCAGTTCCTCTATCAGGACATACTATGGCTACACCTTC. Translating gives CASSSSIRTYYGYTF.

The V gene is TRBV6-5, the J gene TRBJ1-1; D ambiguous. Trimming shortened V by 6 bases and J by 0 bases, and 5 bases separated the two germline ends. Per germline, CDR1 MNHEY and CDR2 SVGAGI. The CDR3 runs to 12 residues. The CDR3 loop reads CASSRMNTEAFF. The CDR3 bases are TGTGCCAGCAGCAGGATGAACACTGAAGCTTTCTTT.

The chain recombines TRBV3-1 (or the pseudogene TRBV3-2) with TRBJ2-3; D is possibly TRBD2 (6 bases). CDR3 size: 13 residues. Germline V gene lookup returns CDR1 LGHDT and CDR2 YNNKEL (reference sequence). Trimming took off 4 bases at V and 5 bases at J, with 10 bases between the two ends. CDR3 in amino acids: CASSLWEVDTQYF. The CDR3 DNA reads as TGTGCCAGCAGCCTCTGGGAGGTAGATACGCAGTATTTT.

This chain uses TRBV10-3 with TRBJ2-1, with 7 bases that match TRBD2. V shed 4 bases and J 7 bases; nucleotides not matched to a gene: 13. Germline-derived CDR1 and CDR2 are ENHRY and SYGVKD. The CDR3 loop spans 16 amino acids. The CDR3, as DNA: TGTGCCATCAGTGGGGGGATGCGGGAGTCGGGGAATGAGCAGTTCTTC. Translating it yields CAISGGMRESGNEQFF.

Only a few counts were recorded for this clone. The V call is TRBV28, the J call TRBJ1-2; 8 bases map to TRBD1. The CDR3 is made up of 14 amino acids. With V trimmed by 7 bases and J by 4 bases, 8 bases remained unmatched. CDR1 and CDR2 from the germline V gene are MDHEN and SYDVKM. This CDR3 reads CASTTGTGLYGYTF. The CDR3 DNA is TGTGCCAGCACCACCGGGACAGGACTCTATGGCTACACCTTC.

V gene TRBV7-9 combines with J gene TRBJ2-1; the D is unclear. Germline V gene lookup returns CDR1 SEHNR and CDR2 FQNEAQ (reference sequence). The CDR3 sequence is 11 residues long. Trimming took 5 bases from V and 6 from J, leaving 5 bases between them. The CDR3 is CASSQSNEQFF. The CDR3 region has the DNA TGTGCCAGCAGCCAGTCCAATGAGCAGTTCTTC.

The chain links TRBV5-1 to TRBJ1-3; D uncertain. CDR1 is SGHRS and CDR2 is YFSETQ in the germline V gene. V was pared by 4 bases and J by 0 bases, with 14 bases between. This CDR3 is 16 amino acids long. CDR3 sequence: CASSPRESLSGNTIYF. CDR3 coding DNA: TGCGCCAGCAGCCCGCGAGAAAGCCTCTCTGGAAACACCATATATTTT.

This chain uses TRBV2 with TRBJ2-5, with 7 bases matching TRBD2. V was clipped by 10 bases and J by 1 base; unmatched bases: 6. The germline gives CDR1 SNHLY, CDR2 FYNNEI. The CDR3 is 13 amino acids. The CDR3 DNA is TGTGCCAACCAACCGGGGGGCCAAGAGACCCAGTACTTC. Translating it yields CANQPGGQETQYF.

This chain links TRBV12-3 or TRBV12-4 with TRBJ1-2, with 7 bases fitting TRBD1. The CDR3 runs 12 residues. The V segment lost 6 bases and the J segment 8 bases; nucleotides outside the gene matches: 6. CDR3 amino acids: CASSSDRDGYTF. The CDR3 DNA is TGTGCCAGCAGCTCAGACAGGGACGGCTACACCTTC.

The chain recombines TRBV6-5 with TRBJ2-7, with 7 bases lining up with TRBD1. V was pared by 5 bases and J by 2 bases, with 9 bases of the junction left unmatched. Germline CDR1 reads MNHEY; CDR2 reads SVGAGI. The CDR3 consists of 15 residues. The CDR3 protein is CASSPDRAGPYEQYF. CDR3 coding DNA: TGTGCCAGCAGTCCCGACAGGGCTGGACCCTACGAGCAGTACTTC.

The chain carries TRBV6-5 and TRBJ1-2, with D possibly being TRBD1 (6 bases). Germline V CDR1 and CDR2: MNHEY, SVGAGI. The V and J ends lost 7 bases and 3 bases respectively, with 18 bases between them. There are 15 residues in the CDR3. CDR3 nucleotides: TGTGCCAGCAATAAGTTAGGACAGACCTACTATGGCTACACCTTC. Protein sequence: CASNKLGQTYYGYTF.

The rearrangement links TRBV7-9 to TRBJ2-1; tentative D call: TRBD1 (5 bases). Germline-derived CDR1 and CDR2 are SEHNR and FQNEAQ (reference sequence). The CDR3 totals 13 residues. V gave up 3 bases and J gave up 9 bases, with 12 bases separating them. The CDR3 here is CASSFDTGLEQFF. The CDR3 DNA sequence: TGTGCCAGCAGCTTTGACACAGGCCTTGAGCAGTTCTTC.

This chain joins TRBV7-2 and TRBJ1-4, with D perhaps TRBD1 (5 bases). Germline CDR1 reads SGHTA; CDR2 reads FQGNSA. The V gene lost 4 bases and the J gene lost 8 bases, with 17 bases spanning the gap. The CDR3 spans 15 residues. CDR3 sequence: CASSSGQGPREKLFF. The CDR3 DNA is TGTGCCAGCAGCTCCGGACAAGGCCCACGGGAAAAACTGTTTTTT.

The chain joins TRBV6-5 to TRBJ2-7; TRBD1 agrees at 8 bases. This CDR3 spans 14 amino acids. V trimming: 6 bases; J trimming: 3 bases; junction bases outside the gene matches: 7. CDR1 and CDR2 from the germline V gene are MNHEY and SVGAGI. This CDR3 reads CASSFGTGLYEQYF. In DNA form, the CDR3 reads TGTGCCAGCAGCTTCGGGACAGGACTCTACGAGCAGTACTTC.

The chain recombines TRBV5-6 with TRBJ1-3, with 7 bases fitting TRBD1. V dropped 3 bases and J dropped 5; count of bases not matched to a gene: 8. This CDR3 has 15 residues. Germline assignment: CDR1 SGHDT and CDR2 YYEEEE. In nucleotides, the CDR3 is TGTGCCAGCAGCTGGAACAGGGGACGGAGAAACACCATATATTTT. Protein sequence: CASSWNRGRRNTIYF.

The chain is built from TRBV2 and TRBJ2-6; a possible D gene is TRBD1 (6 bases). The germline gives CDR1 SNHLY, CDR2 FYNNEI. The CDR3 sequence is 17 residues long. With 6 bases removed from V and 2 bases from J, the gap between germline ends came to 17 bases. CDR3: CASSLGFTGTGANVLTF. The CDR3 coding sequence is TGTGCCAGCAGCCTAGGTTTCACAGGGACTGGGGCCAACGTCCTGACTTTC.